Listed here are 13 T cell receptor beta chains from one sample, sequenced in a study of T cells in Graves' hyperthyroidism and ophthalmopathy. RNA transcripts provided the source from which TCR beta CDR3 regions were amplified. The primer set for the first-round RT-PCR of the TCR CDR3 was HTBI. TCRdb processed the multiplex PCR reads anew with MiXCR; each CDR3 protein has one entry. Among 500,000 to 650,000 distinct CDR3 sequences listed, about 20% were seen once. Sequencing was carried out using blood. The receptors originated from a man in his forties with Graves' ophthalmopathy.

The sample holds many counts of this clonotype. V usage is TRBV6-1 and J usage is TRBJ2-7; D perhaps matches TRBD2 (5 bases). This CDR3 contains 12 residues. V was cut by 5 bases and J by 6 bases, with 11 bases left in between. Germline V gives CDR1 MNHNS, CDR2 SASEGT. The CDR3 is CASSSTAGEQYF. The DNA for the CDR3 is TGTGCCAGCAGTTCGACCGCGGGCGAGCAGTACTTC.

This chain uses TRBV29-1 with TRBJ2-5, with unresolved D. Germline CDR1 reads SQVTM; CDR2 reads ANQGSEA. The CDR3 consists of 10 residues. Deletions cut 7 bases from V and 5 bases from J, with 8 bases between. The CDR3 bases are TGCAGCGGAGAGGAGGAGACCCAGTACTTC. Translating it yields CSGEEETQYF.

This clonotype was recorded at least ten times. For the CDR3, the DNA is TGTGCCAGCACCAACGGGGGGTTCTTCCACGAGCAGTACTTC. Its translation is CASTNGGFFHEQYF. This rearrangement joins TRBV6-2 or TRBV6-3 to TRBJ2-7, with 7 nucleotides matching TRBD2. The CDR3 spans 14 residues. Trimming removed 7 bases from V and 5 bases from J; junction bases left unmatched: 11. In germline, CDR1 is MNHEY, CDR2 SVGEGT.

This clonotype was detected a few times. This chain uses TRBV7-9 with TRBJ2-2; 8 bases match TRBD1. V trimming: 6 bases; J trimming: 7 bases; junction bases outside the gene matches: 4. The CDR3 has 13 amino acids. Per the germline V gene, CDR1 is SEHNR and CDR2 is FQNEAQ (reference sequence). CDR3 residues: CASSLQGGGELFF. Here the CDR3 DNA reads TGTGCCAGCAGTTTACAGGGGGGCGGGGAGCTGTTTTTT.

This chain connects TRBV5-1 to TRBJ2-1; 14 nucleotides align to TRBD2. The germline gives CDR1 SGHRS, CDR2 YFSETQ. Unmatched junction bases numbered 12, after V lost 6 bases and J lost 4 bases. This CDR3 spans 18 amino acids. The CDR3 loop reads CASTVKGLAGEEYNEQFF. The DNA of the CDR3 is TGCGCCAGCACCGTTAAGGGACTAGCGGGAGAAGAGTACAATGAGCAGTTCTTC. The full variable domain, rest sourced from reference TRBV5-1 and TRBJ2-1, is KAGVTQTPRYLIKTRGQQVTLSCSPISGHRSVSWYQQTPGQGLQFLFEYFSETQRNKGNFPGRFSGRQFSNSRSEMNVSTLELGDSALYLCASTVKGLAGEEYNEQFFGPGTRLTVL.

This clonotype came up a few times. The chain is built from TRBV20-1 and TRBJ1-1; tentative D call: TRBD1 (5 bases). Germline V gene data show CDR1 as DFQATT and CDR2 as SNEGSKA (reference sequence). The ends were cut back, 3 bases at V and 2 bases at J, with 13 bases in the middle. The CDR3 length is 14 residues. This chain's CDR3 is CSASSGAANTEAFF. The CDR3 DNA follows: TGCAGTGCTAGCTCCGGGGCAGCCAACACTGAAGCTTTCTTT.

The gene calls are TRBV29-1 and TRBJ2-1, with 14 bases that match TRBD2. Trimming took 7 bases from V and 9 from J; bases not matched to a gene: 5. The CDR3 runs to 13 residues. The germline gives CDR1 SQVTM, CDR2 ANQGSEA. This CDR3 is CSGRLAGGTEQFF. The CDR3 DNA follows: TGCAGCGGGAGACTAGCGGGAGGGACTGAGCAGTTCTTC.

In its sample, this clonotype was seen a few times. The rearrangement links TRBV20-1 to TRBJ2-7; no reliable D call. The germline gives CDR1 DFQATT, CDR2 SNEGSKA (reference sequence). Trimming shortened V by 5 bases and J by 1 base, and 21 bases separated the two germline ends. The CDR3 consists of 16 residues. The CDR3 nucleotides read TGCAGTGCTTCTCCTGAGTTGGGGATGGGGTCCTACGAGCAGTACTTC. Amino acids: CSASPELGMGSYEQYF.

This CDR3 is CASSRRANTEAFF. In DNA form, the CDR3 reads TGTGCCTCCTCACGCCGGGCGAACACTGAAGCTTTCTTT. The rearrangement uses TRBV6-2 or TRBV6-3 and TRBJ1-1; D gene ambiguous. The length of the CDR3 is 13 residues. V was shortened by 11 bases and J by 1 base, with 14 bases between the two germline ends. Germline V CDR1 and CDR2: MNHEY, SVGEGT.

The chain has TRBV20-1 and TRBJ2-1; 10 bases are shared with TRBD2. The germline V gene encodes CDR1 DFQATT and CDR2 SNEGSKA (reference sequence). This CDR3 has 13 amino acids. The CDR3 DNA reads as TGCTCCCCAGCGGGAGGGCCGATAGATGAGCAGTTCTTC. Protein product: CSPAGGPIDEQFF.

This clonotype was recorded a few times. This rearrangement joins TRBV28 to TRBJ2-1; weak D call: TRBD2 (5 bases). With 8 bases removed from V and 0 bases from J, the gap between germline ends came to 14 bases. Germline CDR1 reads MDHEN; CDR2 reads SYDVKM. The CDR3 has 15 residues. CDR3 coding DNA: TGTGCCAGCGCTGGAGCGGCAAGCTCCTACAATGAGCAGTTCTTC. Translation: CASAGAASSYNEQFF.

This clonotype was observed a few times. This chain connects TRBV7-6 to TRBJ1-1, with 7 bases lining up with TRBD1. Germline V gene sequence: CDR1 SGHVS, CDR2 FNYEAQ. CDR3 length: 16 residues. V lost 1 base to trimming and J lost 0 bases; unmatched junction nucleotides: 5. Written as DNA, the CDR3 is TGTGCCAGCAGCTTAGGTGGAGGGGGCCTGAACACTGAAGCTTTCTTT. Amino acid sequence: CASSLGGGGLNTEAFF.

In its sample, this clonotype was seen many times. The chain couples TRBV18 to TRBJ1-2; possibly TRBD1 for D (6 bases). Trimming stripped 1 base from V and 2 bases from J, with 11 bases between. There are 15 residues in the CDR3. Germline V gives CDR1 KGHSH, CDR2 LQKENI. In DNA form, the CDR3 reads TGTGCCAGCTCACCACAAGCCGACAGGAACTATGGCTACACCTTC. This translates into CASSPQADRNYGYTF.